What follows is one T cell receptor beta chain and its context. The antigen is undetermined. The record originates from a study of T-cell memory formation after mild COVID-19. Study-level information: The TCR clusters were mostly specific to one donor. Study-level results: Clones shrinking from day 15 to 85 showed even CD4/CD8 mixes; later expanders tilted CD4+.

Trimming left V 8 bases short and J 2 bases short, with 9 bases between. This CDR3 has 12 residues. In germline, CDR1 is LNHNV, CDR2 YYDKDF (reference sequence). Employing constant-segment primers, 5'RACE generated TCR alpha and TCR beta cDNA libraries bearing sample barcodes and UMIs. Each CDR3 protein is one row after TCRdb ran MiXCR on the 5' RACE reads. The sample lists 350,000 or so distinct CDR3 sequences; roughly 19% were seen once. The source is a man between 18 and 35 years old who had mild COVID-19 (a few samples of this study predate the infection). Cell type and time point are not known. The sample consisted of PBMCs or a T cell subset sorted from them (not recorded which). V is TRBV15 and J is TRBJ1-1; no definite D call. The CDR3 sequence is CATGPLNTEAFF. The CDR3 nucleotides are TGTGCCACCGGGCCCTTAAACACTGAAGCTTTCTTT.